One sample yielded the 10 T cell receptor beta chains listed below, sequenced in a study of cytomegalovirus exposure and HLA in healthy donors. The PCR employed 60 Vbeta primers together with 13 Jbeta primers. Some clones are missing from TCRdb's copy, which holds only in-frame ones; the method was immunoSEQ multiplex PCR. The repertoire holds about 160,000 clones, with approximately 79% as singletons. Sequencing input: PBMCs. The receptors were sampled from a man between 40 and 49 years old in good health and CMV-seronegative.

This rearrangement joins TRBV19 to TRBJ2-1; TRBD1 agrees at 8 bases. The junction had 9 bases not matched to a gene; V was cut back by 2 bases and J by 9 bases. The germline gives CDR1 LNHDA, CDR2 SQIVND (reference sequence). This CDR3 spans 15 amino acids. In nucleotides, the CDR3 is TGTGCCAGTAGTATATGGGTCCAGGGGGCAGGTGAGCAGTTCTTC. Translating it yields CASSIWVQGAGEQFF. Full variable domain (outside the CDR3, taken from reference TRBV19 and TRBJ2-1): DGGITQSPKYLFRKEGQNVTLSCEQNLNHDAMYWYRQDPGQGLRLIYYSQIVNDFQKGDIAEGYSVSREKKESFPLTVTSAQKNPTAFYLCASSIWVQGAGEQFFGPGTRLTVL.

The CDR3 coding sequence is TGCGCCAGCAGTGATATCCGGGGGGCCTCCTACAATGAGCAGTTCTTC. Its translation: CASSDIRGASYNEQFF. The chain couples TRBV10-1 to TRBJ2-1; D is possibly TRBD2 (7 bases). The CDR3 consists of 16 residues. The germline V gene encodes CDR1 WNHNN and CDR2 SYGVQD (reference sequence). V lost 3 bases to trimming and J lost 0 bases, with 12 bases between them.

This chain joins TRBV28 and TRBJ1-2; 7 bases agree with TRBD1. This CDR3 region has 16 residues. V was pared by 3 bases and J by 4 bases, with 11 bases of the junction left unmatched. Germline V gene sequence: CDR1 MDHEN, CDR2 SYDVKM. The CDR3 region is CASSFGDRVDSYGYTF. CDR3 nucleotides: TGTGCCAGCAGTTTCGGTGACAGGGTTGATAGCTATGGCTACACCTTC.

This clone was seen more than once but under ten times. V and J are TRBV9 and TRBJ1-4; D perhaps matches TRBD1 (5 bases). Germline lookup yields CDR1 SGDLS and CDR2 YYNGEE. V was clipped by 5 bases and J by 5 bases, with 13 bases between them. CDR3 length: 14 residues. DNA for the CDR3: TGTGCCAGCAGTGCCCCGGGGGGGAATGAAAAACTGTTTTTT. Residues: CASSAPGGNEKLFF.

The CDR3 nucleotides read TGTGCCAGCAGCCAAGGGGGCCTAGGAGAGACCCAGTACTTC. As protein: CASSQGGLGETQYF. This chain links TRBV4-2 with TRBJ2-5; a possible D gene is TRBD1 (5 bases). This CDR3 spans 14 amino acids. Germline loops: CDR1 LGHNA, CDR2 YNFKEQ. Deletions cut 1 base from V and 4 bases from J, with 10 bases between.

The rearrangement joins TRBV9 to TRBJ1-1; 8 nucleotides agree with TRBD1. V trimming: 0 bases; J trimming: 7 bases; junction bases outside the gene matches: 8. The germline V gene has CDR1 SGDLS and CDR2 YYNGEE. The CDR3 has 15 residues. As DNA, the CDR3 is TGTGCCAGCAGCGTAGGTGGGACAGGATACCGTGAAGCTTTCTTT. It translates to CASSVGGTGYREAFF.

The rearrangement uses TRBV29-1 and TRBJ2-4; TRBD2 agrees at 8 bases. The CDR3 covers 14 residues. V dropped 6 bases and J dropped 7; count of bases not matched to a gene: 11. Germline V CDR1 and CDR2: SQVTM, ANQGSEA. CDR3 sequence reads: CSVSGGSTGNIQYF. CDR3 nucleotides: TGCAGCGTATCGGGGGGGTCAACGGGGAACATTCAGTACTTC. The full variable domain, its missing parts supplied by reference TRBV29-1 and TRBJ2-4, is SAVISQKPSRDICQRGTSLTIQCQVDSQVTMMFWYRQQPGQSLTLIATANQGSEATYESGFVIDKFPISRPNLTFSTLTVSNMSPEDSSIYLCSVSGGSTGNIQYFGAGTRLSVL.

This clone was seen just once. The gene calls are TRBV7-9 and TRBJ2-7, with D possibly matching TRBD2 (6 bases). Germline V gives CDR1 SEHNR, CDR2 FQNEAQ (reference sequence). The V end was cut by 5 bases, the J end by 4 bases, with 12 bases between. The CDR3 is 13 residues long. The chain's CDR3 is CASSAEAGYEQYF. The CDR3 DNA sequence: TGTGCCAGCAGCGCCGAGGCGGGGTACGAGCAGTACTTC.

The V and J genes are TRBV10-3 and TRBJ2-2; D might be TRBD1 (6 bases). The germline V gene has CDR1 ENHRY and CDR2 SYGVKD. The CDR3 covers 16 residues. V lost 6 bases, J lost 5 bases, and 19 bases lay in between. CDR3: CAIRDHRQELTGELFF. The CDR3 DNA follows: TGTGCCATCAGGGATCACCGACAGGAGTTAACCGGGGAGCTGTTTTTT.

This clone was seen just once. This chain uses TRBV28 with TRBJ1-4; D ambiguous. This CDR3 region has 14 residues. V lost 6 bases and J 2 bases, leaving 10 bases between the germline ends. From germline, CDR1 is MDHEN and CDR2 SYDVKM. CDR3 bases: TGTGCCAGCAGAGCGGGCTGGACTAATGAAAAACTGTTTTTT. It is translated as CASRAGWTNEKLFF. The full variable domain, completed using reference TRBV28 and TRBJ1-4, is DVKVTQSSRYLVKRTGEKVFLECVQDMDHENMFWYRQDPGLGLRLIYFSYDVKMKEKGDIPEGYSVSREKKERFSLILESASTNQTSMYLCASRAGWTNEKLFFGSGTQLSVL.